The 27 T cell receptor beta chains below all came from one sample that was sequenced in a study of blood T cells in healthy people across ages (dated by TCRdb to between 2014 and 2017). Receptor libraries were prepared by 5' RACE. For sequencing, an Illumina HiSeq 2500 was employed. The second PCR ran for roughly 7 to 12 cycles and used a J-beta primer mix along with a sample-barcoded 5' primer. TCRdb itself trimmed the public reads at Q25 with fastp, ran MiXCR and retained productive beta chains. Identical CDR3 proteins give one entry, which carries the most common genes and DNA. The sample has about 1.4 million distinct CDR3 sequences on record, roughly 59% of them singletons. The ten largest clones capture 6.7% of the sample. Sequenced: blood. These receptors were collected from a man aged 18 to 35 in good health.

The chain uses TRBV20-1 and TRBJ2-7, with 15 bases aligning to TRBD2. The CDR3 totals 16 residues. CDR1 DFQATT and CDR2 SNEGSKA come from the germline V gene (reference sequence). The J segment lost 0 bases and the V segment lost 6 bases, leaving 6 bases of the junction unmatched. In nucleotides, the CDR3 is TGCAGTGCCGCCGGGACTAGCGGGAGGACCTCCTACGAGCAGTACTTC. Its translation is CSAAGTSGRTSYEQYF.

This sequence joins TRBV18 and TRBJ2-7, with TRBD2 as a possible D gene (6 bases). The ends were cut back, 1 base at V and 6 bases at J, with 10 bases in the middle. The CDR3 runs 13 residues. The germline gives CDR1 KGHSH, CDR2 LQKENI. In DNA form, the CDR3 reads TGTGCCAGCTCACCACTCGGGGGACCCGAGCAGTACTTC. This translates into CASSPLGGPEQYF.

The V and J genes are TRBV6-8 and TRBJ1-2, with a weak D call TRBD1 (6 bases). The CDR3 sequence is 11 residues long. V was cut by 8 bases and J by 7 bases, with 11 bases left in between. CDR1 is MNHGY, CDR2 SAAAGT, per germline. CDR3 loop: CASGTGAGYTF. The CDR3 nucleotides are TGTGCCAGCGGGACGGGGGCTGGCTACACCTTC.

The CDR3 spells CASNSTITYEQYF. The CDR3 nucleotides are TGCGCCAGCAACTCGACTATAACCTACGAGCAGTACTTC. The V and J genes are TRBV5-1 and TRBJ2-7, with a weak D call TRBD2 (5 bases). Germline V CDR1 and CDR2: SGHRS, YFSETQ. The CDR3 contains 13 residues. Trimming took off 6 bases at V and 2 bases at J, with 12 bases between the two ends.

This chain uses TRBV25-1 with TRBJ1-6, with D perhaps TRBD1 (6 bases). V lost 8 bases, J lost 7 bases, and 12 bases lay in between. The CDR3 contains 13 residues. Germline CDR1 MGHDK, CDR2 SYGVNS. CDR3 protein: CASGRQDNSPLHF. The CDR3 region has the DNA TGTGCCAGCGGCCGACAGGACAATTCACCCCTCCACTTT. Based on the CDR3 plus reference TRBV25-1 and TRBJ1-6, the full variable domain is EADIYQTPRYLVIGTGKKITLECSQTMGHDKMYWYQQDPGMELHLIHYSYGVNSTEKGDLSSESTVSRIRTEHFPLTLESARPSHTSQYLCASGRQDNSPLHFGNGTRLTVT.

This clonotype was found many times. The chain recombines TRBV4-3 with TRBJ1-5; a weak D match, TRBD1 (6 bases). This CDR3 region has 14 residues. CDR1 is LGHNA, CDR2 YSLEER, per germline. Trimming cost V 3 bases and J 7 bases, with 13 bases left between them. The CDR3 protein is CASSHLTGGQPQHF. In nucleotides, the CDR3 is TGCGCCAGCAGCCACCTGACAGGAGGCCAGCCCCAGCATTTT.

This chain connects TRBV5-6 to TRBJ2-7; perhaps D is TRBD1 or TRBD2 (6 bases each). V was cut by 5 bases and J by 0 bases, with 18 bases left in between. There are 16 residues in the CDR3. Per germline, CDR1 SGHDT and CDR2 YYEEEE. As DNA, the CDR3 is TGTGCCAGCAGTTATAGACTAGGGGGACTCTCCTACGAGCAGTACTTC. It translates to CASSYRLGGLSYEQYF.

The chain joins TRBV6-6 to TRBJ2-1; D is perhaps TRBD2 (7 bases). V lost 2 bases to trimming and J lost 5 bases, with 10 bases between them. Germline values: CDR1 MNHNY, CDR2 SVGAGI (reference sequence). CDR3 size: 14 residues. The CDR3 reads CASSYGGGHNEQFF. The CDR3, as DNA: TGTGCCAGCAGTTACGGGGGGGGCCACAATGAGCAGTTCTTC.

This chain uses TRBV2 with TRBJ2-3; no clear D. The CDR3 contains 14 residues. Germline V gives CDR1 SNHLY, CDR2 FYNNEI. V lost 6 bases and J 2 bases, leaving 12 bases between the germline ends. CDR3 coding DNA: TGTGCCAGCAGAAAGCAGGCCTACACAGATACGCAGTATTTT. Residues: CASRKQAYTDTQYF.

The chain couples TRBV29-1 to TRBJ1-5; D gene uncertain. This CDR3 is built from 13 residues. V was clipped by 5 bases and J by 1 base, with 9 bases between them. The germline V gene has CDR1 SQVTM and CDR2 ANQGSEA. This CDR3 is CSVKADSNQPQHF. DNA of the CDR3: TGCAGCGTTAAAGCGGACAGCAATCAGCCCCAGCATTTT. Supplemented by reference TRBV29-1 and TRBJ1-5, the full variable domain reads SAVISQKPSRDICQRGTSLTIQCQVDSQVTMMFWYRQQPGQSLTLIATANQGSEATYESGFVIDKFPISRPNLTFSTLTVSNMSPEDSSIYLCSVKADSNQPQHFGDGTRLSIL.

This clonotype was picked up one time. The CDR3 protein is CASSQGTSGFPYEQYF. For the CDR3, the DNA is TGCGCCAGCAGCCAAGGGACTAGCGGGTTCCCCTACGAGCAGTACTTC. The chain joins TRBV4-1 to TRBJ2-7; the match to TRBD2 covers 11 bases. Germline CDR1 MGHRA, CDR2 YSYEKL. The V and J ends lost 1 base and 2 bases, in that order; junction bases with no gene match: 4. The CDR3 covers 16 residues.

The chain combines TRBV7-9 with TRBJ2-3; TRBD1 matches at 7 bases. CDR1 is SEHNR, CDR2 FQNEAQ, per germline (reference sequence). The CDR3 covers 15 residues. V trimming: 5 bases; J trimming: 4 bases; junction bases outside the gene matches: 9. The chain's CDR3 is CASSPVDRDADTQYF. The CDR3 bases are TGTGCCAGCAGCCCCGTCGACAGGGACGCAGATACGCAGTATTTT.

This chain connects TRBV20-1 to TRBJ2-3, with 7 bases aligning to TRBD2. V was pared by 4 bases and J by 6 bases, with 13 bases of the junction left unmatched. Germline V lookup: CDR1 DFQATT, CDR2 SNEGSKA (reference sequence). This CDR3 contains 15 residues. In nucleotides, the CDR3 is TGCAGTGCTATTAGCGGACTAGATGACCTGGATACGCAGTATTTT. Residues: CSAISGLDDLDTQYF.

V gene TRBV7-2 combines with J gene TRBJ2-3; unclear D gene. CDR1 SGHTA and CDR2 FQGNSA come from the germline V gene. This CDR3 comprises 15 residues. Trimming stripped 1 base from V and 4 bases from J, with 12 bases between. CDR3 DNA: TGTGCCAGCAGCTTAGATCGTCGGGTCCCAGATACGCAGTATTTT. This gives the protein CASSLDRRVPDTQYF.

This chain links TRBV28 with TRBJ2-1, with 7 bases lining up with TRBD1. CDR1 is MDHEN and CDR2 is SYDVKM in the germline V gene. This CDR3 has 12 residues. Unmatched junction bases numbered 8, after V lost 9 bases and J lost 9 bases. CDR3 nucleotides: TGTGCCAGTCACCACAGGGGTATTGAGCAGTTCTTC. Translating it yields CASHHRGIEQFF.

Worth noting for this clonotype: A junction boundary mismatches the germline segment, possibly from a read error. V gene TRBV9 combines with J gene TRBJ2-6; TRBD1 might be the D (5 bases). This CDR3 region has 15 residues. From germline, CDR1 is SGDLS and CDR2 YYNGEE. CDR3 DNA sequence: TGTGCCAGCAGCAAGTCGTTCTCTGGGGCCAACGCCCTGACTTTC. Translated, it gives CASSKSFSGANALTF.

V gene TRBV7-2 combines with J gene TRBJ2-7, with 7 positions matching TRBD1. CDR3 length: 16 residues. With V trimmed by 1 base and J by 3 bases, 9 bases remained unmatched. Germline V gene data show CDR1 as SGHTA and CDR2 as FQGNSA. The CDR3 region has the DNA TGTGCCAGCAGCTTAGAGGGACAGAGTCGCTTCTACGAGCAGTACTTC. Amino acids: CASSLEGQSRFYEQYF.

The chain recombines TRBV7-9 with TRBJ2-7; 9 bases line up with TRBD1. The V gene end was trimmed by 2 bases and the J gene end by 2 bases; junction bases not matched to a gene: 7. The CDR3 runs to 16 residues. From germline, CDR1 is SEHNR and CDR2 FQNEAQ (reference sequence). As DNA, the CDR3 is TGTGCCAGCAGCTTATGGAGGACAGGGGTCACCTACGAGCAGTACTTC. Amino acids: CASSLWRTGVTYEQYF.

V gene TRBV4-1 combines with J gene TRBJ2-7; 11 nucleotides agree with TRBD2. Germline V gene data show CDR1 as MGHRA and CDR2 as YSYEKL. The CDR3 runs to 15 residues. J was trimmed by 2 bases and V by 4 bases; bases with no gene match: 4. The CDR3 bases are TGCGCCAGCAGCCGCTTAGCGGGAGGGGCCTACGAGCAGTACTTC. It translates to CASSRLAGGAYEQYF.

CDR3 sequence reads: CASSQVPLLGGTYEQYF. The CDR3 bases are TGCGCCAGCAGCCAAGTCCCCCTTCTGGGGGGCACCTACGAGCAGTACTTC. This rearrangement joins TRBV4-1 to TRBJ2-7; the D gene could be TRBD1 or TRBD2 (6 bases each). Germline values: CDR1 MGHRA, CDR2 YSYEKL. The ends were cut back, 1 base at V and 2 bases at J, with 18 bases in the middle. The CDR3 extends over 17 amino acids.

The CDR3 protein is CASSQDIDGNEKLFF. For the CDR3, the DNA is TGTGCCAGCAGCCAAGATATCGACGGTAATGAAAAACTGTTTTTT. The J gene is TRBJ1-4, the V gene TRBV3-1; D is uncertain. Between the trimmed V and J ends, which lost 0 bases and 4 bases, there was a span of 9 bases. Germline V lookup: CDR1 LGHDT, CDR2 YNNKEL (reference sequence). This CDR3 spans 15 amino acids. Together with reference TRBV3-1 and TRBJ1-4, the CDR3 gives the full variable domain: DTAVSQTPKYLVTQMGNDKSIKCEQNLGHDTMYWYKQDSKKFLKIMFSYNNKELIINETVPNRFSPKSPDKAHLNLHINSLELGDSAVYFCASSQDIDGNEKLFFGSGTQLSVL.

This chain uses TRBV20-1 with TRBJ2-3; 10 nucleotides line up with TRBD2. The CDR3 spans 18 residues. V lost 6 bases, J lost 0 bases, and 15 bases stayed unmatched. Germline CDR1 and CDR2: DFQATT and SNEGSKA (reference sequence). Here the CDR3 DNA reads TGCAGTGCCGCAACTAGCGGGGACCCCTTACTTAGCACAGATACGCAGTATTTT. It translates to CSAATSGDPLLSTDTQYF.

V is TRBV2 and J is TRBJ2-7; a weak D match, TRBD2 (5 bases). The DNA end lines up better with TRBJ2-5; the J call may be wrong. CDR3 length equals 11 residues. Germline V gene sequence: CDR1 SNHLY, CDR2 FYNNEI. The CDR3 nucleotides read TGTGCCAGCGGAGGCACGAGGACCCAGTACTTC. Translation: CASGGTRTQYF.

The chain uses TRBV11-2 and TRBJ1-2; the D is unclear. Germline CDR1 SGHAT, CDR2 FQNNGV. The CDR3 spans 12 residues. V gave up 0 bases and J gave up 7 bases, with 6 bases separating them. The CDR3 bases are TGTGCCAGCAGCTTAGACTGGGGTGGCTACACCTTC. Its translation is CASSLDWGGYTF.

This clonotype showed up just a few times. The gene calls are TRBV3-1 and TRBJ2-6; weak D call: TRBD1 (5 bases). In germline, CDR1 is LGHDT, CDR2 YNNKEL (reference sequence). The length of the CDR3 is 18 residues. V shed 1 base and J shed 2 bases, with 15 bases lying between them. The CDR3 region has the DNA TGTGCCAGCAGCCAAGTGGGGCAGCCTCCGACTGGGGCCAACGTCCTGACTTTC. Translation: CASSQVGQPPTGANVLTF.

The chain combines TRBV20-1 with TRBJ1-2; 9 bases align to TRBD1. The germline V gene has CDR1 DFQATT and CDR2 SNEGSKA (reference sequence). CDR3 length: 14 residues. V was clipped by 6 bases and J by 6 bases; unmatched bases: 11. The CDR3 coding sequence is TGCAGTGCCCCGATCGCGGACAGGGGAAATGGCTACACCTTC. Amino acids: CSAPIADRGNGYTF.

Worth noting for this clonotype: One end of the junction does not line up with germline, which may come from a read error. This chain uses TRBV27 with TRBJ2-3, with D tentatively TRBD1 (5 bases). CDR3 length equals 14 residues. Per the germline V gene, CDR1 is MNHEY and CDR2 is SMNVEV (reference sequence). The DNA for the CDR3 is TGTGCCTGCAGGTGGGCAGGGTCAAAGAATACGCAGTATTTT. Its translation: CACRWAGSKNTQYF.